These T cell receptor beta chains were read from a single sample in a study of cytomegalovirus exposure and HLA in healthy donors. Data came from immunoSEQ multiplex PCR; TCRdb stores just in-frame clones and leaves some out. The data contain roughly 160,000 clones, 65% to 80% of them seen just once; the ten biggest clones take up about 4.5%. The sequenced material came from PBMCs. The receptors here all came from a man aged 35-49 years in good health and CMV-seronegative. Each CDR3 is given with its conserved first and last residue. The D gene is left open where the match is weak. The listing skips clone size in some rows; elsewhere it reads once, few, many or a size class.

DNA: TGTGCCAGCGGGGAGAGCAGGTCCACCGGGGAGCTGTTTTTT
CDR3: CASGESRSTGELFF
D: .
size: .
J: TRBJ2-2
V: TRBV28

DNA: TGTGCCAGTAGTAGAGGGCTGAGCTCCTACGAGCAGTACTTC
CDR3: CASSRGLSSYEQYF
D: .
size: .
J: TRBJ2-7
V: TRBV19

DNA: TGTGCCAGCAGCGCTGGGGGACTAGCGGGGGGGGCAGATACGCAGTATTTT
CDR3: CASSAGGLAGGADTQYF
D: TRBD2
size: .
J: TRBJ2-3
V: TRBV9

DNA: TGTGCCAGCAGCGTCACAGCAAATGAGCAGTTCTTC
CDR3: CASSVTANEQFF
D: .
size: .
J: TRBJ2-1
V: TRBV11-1

DNA: TGTGCCTGGAGTGCTGCGGGATACGAGCAGTTCTTC
CDR3: CAWSAAGYEQFF
D: .
size: few
J: TRBJ2-1
V: TRBV30

DNA: TGTGCCACCAGCCGATACCTGGGACAGAGCTCCTATAATTCACCCCTCCACTTT
CDR3: CATSRYLGQSSYNSPLHF
D: TRBD1
size: .
J: TRBJ1-6
V: TRBV15

DNA: TGCGCCAGCAGCGAGTCGGGGGGGGGCACAGATACGCAGTATTTT
CDR3: CASSESGGGTDTQYF
D: TRBD2
size: .
J: TRBJ2-3
V: TRBV5-1

DNA: TGTGCCAGCAGCCCTAGAAGGGGACAGGGGGCGGACACTGAAGCTTTCTTT
CDR3: CASSPRRGQGADTEAFF
D: TRBD1
size: .
J: TRBJ1-1
V: TRBV7-6

DNA: TGTGCCAGCACGTTAGGGGACACAGATACGCAGTATTTT
CDR3: CASTLGDTDTQYF
D: .
size: .
J: TRBJ2-3
V: TRBV21-1

DNA: TGTGCCAGCAGCTTATACAGGGGAGGATTTGAAAAACTGTTTTTT
CDR3: CASSLYRGGFEKLFF
D: TRBD1
size: few
J: TRBJ1-4
V: TRBV7-9

DNA: TGCGCCAGCAGCTTATCTTTAAGGGGCCTCTCGGTAGCTAACTATGGCTACACCTTC
CDR3: CASSLSLRGLSVANYGYTF
D: .
size: .
J: TRBJ1-2
V: TRBV5-1

DNA: TGTGCCAGCAAGGACAGGGGAAGGGAAAAACTGTTTTTT
CDR3: CASKDRGREKLFF
D: TRBD1
size: .
J: TRBJ1-4
V: TRBV2

DNA: TGCGCCAGCAGCATGAGCGGGACAGGGCACAATGAGCAGTTCTTC
CDR3: CASSMSGTGHNEQFF
D: TRBD1
size: .
J: TRBJ2-1
V: TRBV5-1

DNA: TGTGCCAGCAGCGTCGGGGAGCTTGGCTACACCTTC
CDR3: CASSVGELGYTF
D: .
size: .
J: TRBJ1-2
V: TRBV9

DNA: TGTGCCAGTACCCCGACAGGAGCCACTGAAGCTTTCTTT
CDR3: CASTPTGATEAFF
D: .
size: .
J: TRBJ1-1
V: TRBV19

DNA: TGTGCTAGTGGTGCGGACACGGCGGTCACAGATACGCAGTATTTT
CDR3: CASGADTAVTDTQYF
D: .
size: .
J: TRBJ2-3
V: TRBV12-5

DNA: TGCGCCAGCAGGGTGTCCGGGACAGGGGGTGTCGAGCAGTACTTC
CDR3: CASRVSGTGGVEQYF
D: TRBD1
size: .
J: TRBJ2-7
V: TRBV5-1